These T cell receptor beta chains were read from a single sample in a study of shared clonotypes between healthy human individuals. Sequencing was performed with immunoSEQ multiplex PCR; in TCRdb, only in-frame clones are kept and a portion is missing. The table records 550,000 to 600,000 clones, roughly four fifths of them present only once. The source material was PBMCs. These receptors were taken from a woman in her 40s in good health. Some clones in this sample may be carry-over from other donors' samples. CDR3s include the opening cysteine and the closing phenylalanine or tryptophan. A D gene is named only where the DNA matches it firmly. Not all rows give a size; the values are once, few, many and, for expanded clones, a class.

TRBJ2-5 | NA | NA | 13 | TRBV5-1 | TGCGCCAGCAGCCGGGAGAGAGGGGAGACCCAGTACTTC | CASSRERGETQYF
TRBJ1-1 | NA | NA | 14 | TRBV10-3 | TGTGCCATCAGTGAAGGGGGATACGGCACTGAAGCTTTCTTT | CAISEGGYGTEAFF
TRBJ2-7 | NA | NA | 13 | TRBV28 | TGTGCCAGCAGTTTACGTGTCTACCAAAAGCAGTACTTC | CASSLRVYQKQYF
TRBJ2-5 | NA | TRBD2 | 15 | TRBV7-9 | TGTGCCAGCAGCCTTCTTTGGACTAGAGAAGAGACCCAGTACTTC | CASSLLWTREETQYF
TRBJ2-7 | once | NA | 15 | TRBV19 | TGTGCCAGTAGCCCTGGGGGAGCGGACTCCTACGAGCAGTACTTC | CASSPGGADSYEQYF
TRBJ1-3 | NA | NA | 14 | TRBV18 | TGTGCCAGCTCACCCGCGGGGTTCGGAAACACCATATATTTT | CASSPAGFGNTIYF
TRBJ2-1 | NA | TRBD2 | 14 | TRBV10-3 | TGTGCCATCAGTCCGCGGGAGTTCTTCGATGAGCAGTTCTTC | CAISPREFFDEQFF
TRBJ2-7 | NA | TRBD1 | 14 | TRBV6-5 | TGTGCCAGCAGCCCCGGGACAGGACTCAGGGAGCAGTACTTC | CASSPGTGLREQYF
TRBJ1-1 | NA | TRBD1 | 14 | TRBV19 | TGTGCCAGTAGGGGGGGACAGATGAACACTGAAGCTTTCTTT | CASRGGQMNTEAFF
TRBJ2-2 | NA | NA | 13 | TRBV28 | TGTGCCAGCGGGAGGTCGGACACCGGGGAGCTGTTTTTT | CASGRSDTGELFF
TRBJ2-7 | many | TRBD2 | 15 | TRBV19 | TGTGCCAGTAGACTGACTAGCGGGGGCTCCTACGAGCAGTACTTC | CASRLTSGGSYEQYF
TRBJ2-7 | NA | TRBD2 | 16 | TRBV5-6 | TGTGCCAGCAGCTACCGACTTCTAGCGGGGAAGCGCGAGCAGTACTTC | CASSYRLLAGKREQYF
TRBJ2-3 | few | TRBD1 | 14 | TRBV28 | TGTGCCAGCAGATCAGGACAGGGAAGAGATACGCAGTATTTT | CASRSGQGRDTQYF
TRBJ1-5 | once | NA | 15 | TRBV27 | TGTGCCAGCAGTCCGTTCCAGGGATCCGGTCAGCCCCAGCATTTT | CASSPFQGSGQPQHF
TRBJ1-5 | NA | NA | 14 | TRBV19 | TGTGCCAGTACCACGGGGGGAGGCGGTCAGCCCCAGCATTTT | CASTTGGGGQPQHF
TRBJ2-1 | NA | NA | 14 | TRBV9 | TGTGCCAGCAGCGTAGCGGGGGACAACAATGAGCAGTTCTTC | CASSVAGDNNEQFF
TRBJ2-2 | NA | NA | 17 | TRBV7-3 | TGTGCCAGCAGCCCTGTTGGACCCCGAGGGGACACCGGGGAGCTGTTTTTT | CASSPVGPRGDTGELFF
TRBJ2-1 | many | TRBD2 | 13 | TRBV5-1 | TGCGCCAGCAGCTTGGAAACCGGGACTAGCGGGGTCTTC | CASSLETGTSGVF
TRBJ2-2 | NA | NA | 15 | TRBV5-1 | TGCGCCAGCAGCTTGGACGCTCCGGAAACCGGGGAGCTGTTTTTT | CASSLDAPETGELFF
TRBJ2-1 | few | NA | 14 | TRBV6-5 | TGTGCCAGCAGACCGGGGGATTCCTACAATGAGCAGTTCTTC | CASRPGDSYNEQFF
TRBJ2-3 | NA | NA | 15 | TRBV7-8 | TGTGCCAGCAGCTTGGTGAGAGGGTACACAGATACGCAGTATTTT | CASSLVRGYTDTQYF
TRBJ1-1 | NA | TRBD1 | 15 | TRBV23-1 | TGCGCCAGCAGTCAACCAAGACAGGGAGGGACTGAAGCTTTCTTT | CASSQPRQGGTEAFF
TRBJ2-5 | NA | TRBD1 | 15 | TRBV30 | TGTGCCTGCAGACTTCTACAGGGGGCCTGGGAGACCCAGTACTTC | CACRLLQGAWETQYF
TRBJ1-4 | NA | NA | 18 | TRBV19 | TGTGCCAGTACCACTGACCACGTCCAGGCGGCAACTAATGAAAAACTGTTTTTT | CASTTDHVQAATNEKLFF
TRBJ2-7 | NA | NA | 13 | TRBV7-8 | TGTGCCAGCAGCTTAGTGTTTGCTGGCGAGCAGTACTTC | CASSLVFAGEQYF
TRBJ2-3 | NA | TRBD2 | 14 | TRBV27 | TGTGCCAGCAGCATTAGCGGGTCCACAGATACGCAGTATTTT | CASSISGSTDTQYF
TRBJ2-7 | NA | NA | 15 | TRBV5-4 | TGTGCCAGCAGCTCCGTAGACAGTCTGGTCTACGAGCAGTACTTC | CASSSVDSLVYEQYF
TRBJ1-4 | NA | NA | 15 | TRBV6-1 | TGTGCCAGCAGGACCCTACAGGCGCGGTATGAAAAACTGTTTTTT | CASRTLQARYEKLFF
TRBJ2-1 | NA | NA | 12 | TRBV7-9 | TGTGCCAGCAGCTTAGAGACGAATGAGCAGTTCTTC | CASSLETNEQFF
TRBJ2-2 | NA | NA | 13 | TRBV7-9 | TGTGCCAGCACCTACTTGCGGGACGGGGAGCTGTTTTTT | CASTYLRDGELFF
TRBJ2-7 | NA | NA | 15 | TRBV4-1 | TGCGCCAGCAGCCAAGATTCGTGGGGGTCGGACGAGCAGTACTTC | CASSQDSWGSDEQYF
TRBJ1-4 | few | NA | 14 | TRBV5-1 | TGCGCCAGCAGCTTGGATTCCAGTAATGAAAAACTGTTTTTT | CASSLDSSNEKLFF
TRBJ2-1 | NA | TRBD2 | 17 | TRBV19 | TGTGCCAGTAGTATCGCCCTTAGCGGGAGGGGTTTCAATGAGCAGTTCTTC | CASSIALSGRGFNEQFF
TRBJ1-1 | NA | NA | 15 | TRBV7-6 | TGTGCCAGCAGCATCGGGGCTTCCATGGACACTGAAGCTTTCTTT | CASSIGASMDTEAFF
TRBJ1-4 | NA | TRBD1 | 15 | TRBV28 | TGTGCCAGCAGTACCAGACAGGGAGGTAATGAAAAACTGTTTTTT | CASSTRQGGNEKLFF
TRBJ2-7 | NA | TRBD2 | 14 | TRBV2 | TGTGCCAGCAGCACTAGCGTGAACTCCTACGAGCAGTACTTC | CASSTSVNSYEQYF
TRBJ2-7 | NA | TRBD2 | 16 | TRBV15 | TGTGCCACCAGCAGTAGCCTAGCGGGAGAACAATACGAGCAGTACTTC | CATSSSLAGEQYEQYF
TRBJ2-3 | NA | NA | 15 | TRBV7-2 | TGTGCCAGCAGCAAGGCTGTGGGCACCACAGATACGCAGTATTTT | CASSKAVGTTDTQYF
TRBJ1-4 | NA | NA | 16 | TRBV19 | TGTGCCAGTAGCACACCAGGGGCCAGGGCTAATGAAAAACTGTTTTTT | CASSTPGARANEKLFF
TRBJ2-1 | NA | TRBD1 | 15 | TRBV28 | TGTGCCAGCAGTGCGACAGGGGAGCCCTACAATGAGCAGTTCTTC | CASSATGEPYNEQFF
TRBJ2-5 | NA | TRBD2 | 16 | TRBV6-1 | TGTGCCAGCAGTGAGGGACTAGCGGGAGGATGGGAGACCCAGTACTTC | CASSEGLAGGWETQYF
TRBJ1-2 | few | NA | 15 | TRBV19 | TGTGCCAGTAATCCGGCGGGGGCTACTAACTATGGCTACACCTTC | CASNPAGATNYGYTF
TRBJ2-3 | NA | NA | 14 | TRBV18 | TGTGCCAGCTCAACCAGACAGAGCACAGATACGCAGTATTTT | CASSTRQSTDTQYF
TRBJ2-1 | NA | NA | 11 | TRBV2 | TGTGCCAGAGGGACCGCTAATGAGCAGTTCTTC | CARGTANEQFF
TRBJ1-2 | few | TRBD1 | 16 | TRBV27 | TGTGCCAGCAGTTTATCGCCGACAGGGGGCAACTATGGCTACACCTTC | CASSLSPTGGNYGYTF